The T cell receptor beta chain under discussion was sequenced for a study of T cells in Graves' hyperthyroidism and ophthalmopathy. Lactation, pregnancy, other autoimmune disease or uncontrolled infection excluded patients. This clonotype showed up many times. Its antigen is still unknown. Study-level results: Onset of ophthalmopathy came a median 6.5 months after the model predicted it. Clonotypes that were expanded in thyroid above 0.001 mostly appeared in blood too. Stable hyperthyroidism and ophthalmopathy were separated using 13 V-J signatures.

Researchers took RNA transcripts and amplified the TCR beta CDR3 regions from them. RT-PCR in the first round (using the HTBI primer set) targeted the TCR CDR3. Each CDR3 protein gets one entry after TCRdb re-called the multiplex PCR reads with MiXCR. Of approximately 600,000 distinct CDR3 sequences detected, under 15% appear once; the ten largest clones hold roughly 4.3%. CDR3 length equals 14 residues. Germline-derived CDR1 and CDR2 are KGHDR and SFDVKD. V lost 0 bases and J 7 bases, leaving 11 bases between the germline ends. The source of this sequence is a woman aged 40 to 50 with Graves' ophthalmopathy. Sequenced material: blood. The chain is built from TRBV24-1 and TRBJ1-2, with no clear D. The CDR3 sequence is CATSDLQGQAGYTF. In nucleotides, the CDR3 is TGTGCCACCAGTGATTTGCAAGGGCAGGCTGGCTACACCTTC.